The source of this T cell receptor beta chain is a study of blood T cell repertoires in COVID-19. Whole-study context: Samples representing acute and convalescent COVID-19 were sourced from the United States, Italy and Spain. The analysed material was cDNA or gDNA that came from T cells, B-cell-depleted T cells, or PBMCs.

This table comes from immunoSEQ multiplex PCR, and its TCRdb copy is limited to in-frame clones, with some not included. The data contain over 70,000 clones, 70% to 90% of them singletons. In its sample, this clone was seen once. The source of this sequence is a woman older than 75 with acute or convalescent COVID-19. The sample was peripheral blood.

The CDR3 loop is CASSQDLGQPQHF. CDR3 bases: TGCGCCAGCAGCCAAGATCTAGGTCAGCCCCAGCATTTT. V is TRBV4-3 and J is TRBJ1-5, with D unclear. CDR3 length: 13 residues. V was pared by 0 bases and J by 6 bases, with 6 bases between. Looked up from germline, CDR1 is LGHNA and CDR2 is YSLEER.